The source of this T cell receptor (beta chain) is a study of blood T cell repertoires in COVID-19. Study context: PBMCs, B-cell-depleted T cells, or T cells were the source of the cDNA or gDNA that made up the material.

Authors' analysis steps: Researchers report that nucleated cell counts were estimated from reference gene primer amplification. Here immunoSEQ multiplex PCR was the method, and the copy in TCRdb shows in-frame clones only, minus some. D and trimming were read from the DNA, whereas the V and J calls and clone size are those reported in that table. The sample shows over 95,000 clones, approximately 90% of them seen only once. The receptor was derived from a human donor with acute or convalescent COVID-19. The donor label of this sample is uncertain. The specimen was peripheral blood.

CDR3 sequence: CASNGGRALGAFF. The CDR3 nucleotides read TGTGCCAGCAACGGGGGGAGGGCTCTGGGAGCTTTCTTT. The chain has TRBV11-2 and TRBJ1-1; TRBD1 might be the D (5 bases). V lost 7 bases to trimming and J lost 10 bases, with 19 bases between them. The CDR3 contains 13 residues. Per the germline V gene, CDR1 is SGHAT and CDR2 is FQNNGV. The variable domain in full, with the rest retrieved from reference TRBV11-2 and TRBJ1-1, is EAGVAQSPRYKIIEKRQSVAFWCNPISGHATLYWYQQILGQGPKLLIQFQNNGVVDDSQLPKDRFSAERLKGVDSTLKIQPAKLEDSAVYLCASNGGRALGAFFGQGTRLTVV.